This T cell receptor (beta chain) derives from a study of CD8+ T cells in alopecia areata. Sequencing used cDNA as its template, made by extracting RNA and reverse transcribing it. The table came from immunoSEQ multiplex PCR; TCRdb's copy has only in-frame clones and leaves some out. This sample has approximately 100,000 clones, with nearly 45% found just once. This clone was seen a few times. Peripheral blood and lesional scalp punch biopsies were taken from alopecia areata patients. Sequenced sample: CD4+ T cells sorted from blood. The receptor comes from a human donor with alopecia areata.

The CDR3 region has the DNA TGCGCCAGCAGCCGACAGGGTCGGGAGACCCAGTACTTC. It is translated as CASSRQGRETQYF. The chain links TRBV5-1 to TRBJ2-5; TRBD1 matches 7 bases. The length of the CDR3 is 13 residues. Germline CDR1 reads SGHRS; CDR2 reads YFSETQ. V was clipped by 4 bases and J by 5 bases; unmatched bases: 5.